The T cell receptor beta chain under discussion was sequenced for a study of OX40 agonist ivuxolimab in advanced cancers. At the level of the study: In this trial design, patients received ivuxolimab intravenously at 0.01 to 10 mg/kg every 2 weeks. From roughly 20 to 85 years was the age range, with a mean of roughly 64 years, and around 84% were male.

Prior autoimmune disease or systemic immunosuppression barred patients. The timepoints at which blood was sampled were baseline, cycle 4 day 1, and cycle 7 day 1. The CDR3 spans 13 residues. Trimming stripped 2 bases from V and 0 bases from J, with 4 bases between. Germline CDR1 and CDR2: SGHTA and FQGNSA. Generated by immunoSEQ multiplex PCR, the TCRdb table keeps only in-frame clones and is missing some. The sample has 75,000 to 80,000 clones, about 85% seen once; the top ten hold 1.5% to 2%. Sample: CD4+ or CD8+ T cells sorted from blood, taken in a trial of the OX40 agonist ivuxolimab. The chain carries TRBV7-2 and TRBJ1-1, with D uncertain. The sequence was obtained from an adult with an advanced solid tumor such as melanoma, head and neck, liver or kidney cancer. The CDR3 region is CASSLMLNTEAFF. The CDR3 nucleotides are TGTGCCAGCAGCTTAATGTTGAACACTGAAGCTTTCTTT.